Listed here are 27 T cell receptor beta chains from one sample, sequenced in a study of blood T cell repertoires in COVID-19. Clones were read by immunoSEQ multiplex PCR, and TCRdb kept only the in-frame ones, dropping some. The sample shows roughly 160,000 clones, about 85% of them seen only once. Sequences were obtained from peripheral blood. These receptors all stem from a woman between 50 and 59 years old with COVID-19, enrolled during active disease.

The rearrangement joins TRBV18 to TRBJ2-2; 8 nucleotides match TRBD2. Germline V gene sequence: CDR1 KGHSH, CDR2 LQKENI. The CDR3 spans 16 residues. The V gene end was trimmed by 4 bases and the J gene end by 6 bases; junction bases not matched to a gene: 10. The CDR3 loop is CASSLVPGLGAGELFF. In DNA form, the CDR3 reads TGTGCCAGCTCACTTGTTCCGGGACTAGGAGCCGGGGAGCTGTTTTTT.

This chain links TRBV12-3 or TRBV12-4 with TRBJ2-5, with 7 bases aligning to TRBD2. The CDR3 has 13 amino acids. The junction had 6 bases not matched to a gene; V was cut back by 5 bases and J by 6 bases. The DNA of the CDR3 is TGTGCCAGCAGTAGCGGGGCGTCGAAGACCCAGTACTTC. Its translation is CASSSGASKTQYF.

The table lists this clone with a count of one. J is TRBJ1-1 and V is TRBV27, with 7 positions matching TRBD1. The junction had 11 bases not matched to a gene; V was cut back by 4 bases and J by 3 bases. The CDR3 runs 16 residues. Germline V gene sequence: CDR1 MNHEY, CDR2 SMNVEV (reference sequence). The CDR3: CASSSRGGGLDTEAFF. As DNA, the CDR3 is TGTGCCAGCAGTTCCCGAGGGGGCGGTCTGGACACTGAAGCTTTCTTT.

V is TRBV2 and J is TRBJ2-4; maybe TRBD1 (5 bases). CDR1 is SNHLY and CDR2 is FYNNEI in the germline V gene. Trimming stripped 4 bases from V and 13 bases from J, with 8 bases between. The CDR3 loop spans 10 amino acids. The DNA for the CDR3 is TGTGCCAGCAGTGTCCACAGGCAGTACTTC. Encoded protein: CASSVHRQYF. Full variable domain (outside the CDR3, taken from reference TRBV2 and TRBJ2-4): EPEVTQTPSHQVTQMGQEVILRCVPISNHLYFYWYRQILGQKVEFLVSFYNNEISEKSEIFDDQFSVERPDGSNFTLKIRSTKLEDSAMYFCASSVHRQYFGAGTRLSVL.

This clone was counted a few times. This rearrangement joins TRBV19 to TRBJ1-5, with D possibly being TRBD1 (5 bases). Germline V CDR1 and CDR2: LNHDA, SQIVND (reference sequence). The CDR3 contains 15 residues. Trimming stripped 5 bases from V and 2 bases from J, with 13 bases between. CDR3 residues: CASSGRRDGNQPQHF. Here the CDR3 DNA reads TGTGCCAGTAGTGGCCGCAGGGATGGCAATCAGCCCCAGCATTTT. Full variable domain (outside the CDR3, taken from reference TRBV19 and TRBJ1-5): DGGITQSPKYLFRKEGQNVTLSCEQNLNHDAMYWYRQDPGQGLRLIYYSQIVNDFQKGDIAEGYSVSREKKESFPLTVTSAQKNPTAFYLCASSGRRDGNQPQHFGDGTRLSIL.

The CDR3 coding sequence is TGTGCCAGCAGTCAACCCGGGGTAGCGGGAGGGGACGAGCAGTACTTC. Amino acids: CASSQPGVAGGDEQYF. The V and J genes are TRBV27 and TRBJ2-7, with 11 bases that match TRBD2. V lost 5 bases and J lost 5; bases outside the gene matches: 11. The V gene's germline CDR1 is MNHEY and CDR2 SMNVEV (reference sequence). The CDR3 spans 16 residues.

The J gene is TRBJ1-5, the V gene TRBV20-1, with TRBD1 as a possible D gene (5 bases). Trimming removed 3 bases at V and 4 bases at J, with 10 bases between. The CDR3 contains 13 residues. CDR1 DFQATT and CDR2 SNEGSKA come from the germline V gene (reference sequence). CDR3 bases: TGCAGTGCTAGTTCAGGGCGTAATCAGCCCCAGCATTTT. Encoded protein: CSASSGRNQPQHF.

The rearrangement joins TRBV19 to TRBJ1-1, with 8 bases aligning to TRBD1. CDR3 length equals 16 residues. Germline V CDR1 and CDR2: LNHDA, SQIVND (reference sequence). Germline trimming cut 1 base from V and 1 base from J; bases unmatched to any gene: 5. CDR3 bases: TGTGCCAGTAGTATAGGCAACAGGGGGGGGAACACTGAAGCTTTCTTT. It codes for CASSIGNRGGNTEAFF.

V usage is TRBV7-9 and J usage is TRBJ1-2; 9 bases are shared with TRBD1. The V gene end was trimmed by 5 bases and the J gene end by 2 bases; junction bases not matched to a gene: 18. This CDR3 comprises 19 residues. CDR1 is SEHNR, CDR2 FQNEAQ, per germline (reference sequence). CDR3 nucleotides: TGTGCCAGCAGCCCAGAACTCGGACAGGGGATGGGAGCAAACTATGGCTACACCTTC. Its translation is CASSPELGQGMGANYGYTF. Using reference TRBV7-9 and TRBJ1-2 for the parts outside the CDR3, the full variable domain is DTGVSQNPRHKITKRGQNVTFRCDPISEHNRLYWYRQTLGQGPEFLTYFQNEAQLEKSRLLSDRFSAERPKGSFSTLEIQRTEQGDSAMYLCASSPELGQGMGANYGYTFGSGTRLTVV.

V usage is TRBV27 and J usage is TRBJ2-1, with D possibly matching TRBD2 (6 bases). Germline V CDR1 and CDR2: MNHEY, SMNVEV (reference sequence). V dropped 5 bases and J dropped 9 bases, with 17 bases sitting between them. The length of the CDR3 is 14 residues. The CDR3 coding sequence is TGTGCCAGCAGTCAAGGGACTTCCTGGGGTGAGCAGTTCTTC. This codes for CASSQGTSWGEQFF.

This chain links TRBV10-3 with TRBJ1-3, with 8 positions matching TRBD1. This CDR3 is 14 amino acids long. Trimming took 5 bases from V and 2 from J; bases not matched to a gene: 2. Germline V gene data show CDR1 as ENHRY and CDR2 as SYGVKD. The CDR3 spells CAISSDRAGNTIYF. CDR3 bases: TGTGCCATCAGTTCGGACAGGGCTGGAAACACCATATATTTT.

V and J are TRBV6-5 and TRBJ2-3; D perhaps matches TRBD2 (5 bases). From germline, CDR1 is MNHEY and CDR2 SVGAGI. The V end lost 4 bases, the J end lost 7 bases, and 6 bases lay between the germline ends. The CDR3 spans 11 residues. The CDR3 here is CASSSGNTQYF. DNA for the CDR3: TGTGCCAGCAGTTCCGGGAATACGCAGTATTTT.

The chain couples TRBV5-1 to TRBJ2-3; TRBD2 matches 15 bases. CDR1 and CDR2 (germline): SGHRS, YFSETQ. The CDR3 consists of 18 residues. Losses at the gene ends were 4 bases for V and 3 bases for J; bases not matched to a gene: 9. CDR3 residues: CASSAGLAGGGRTDTQYF. The CDR3, as DNA: TGCGCCAGCAGCGCGGGACTAGCGGGGGGCGGCCGTACAGATACGCAGTATTTT.

The chain couples TRBV18 to TRBJ1-3; TRBD1 matches at 8 bases. Trimming took 3 bases from V and 0 from J; bases not matched to a gene: 10. The CDR3 totals 18 residues. Per germline, CDR1 KGHSH and CDR2 LQKENI. The CDR3 here is CASSPSRTGSLSGNTIYF. In DNA form, the CDR3 reads TGTGCCAGCTCACCCTCCAGGACAGGGTCCCTCTCTGGAAACACCATATATTTT.

This clone was picked up a small number of times. V usage is TRBV19 and J usage is TRBJ1-5; D unresolved. The CDR3 sequence is 13 residues long. The germline CDR1 and CDR2 sequences are LNHDA and SQIVND (reference sequence). The V gene lost 5 bases and the J gene lost 7 bases, with 12 bases spanning the gap. This CDR3 reads CASSFGEGQPQHF. CDR3 nucleotide sequence: TGTGCCAGTAGTTTCGGGGAAGGGCAGCCCCAGCATTTT.

The genes are TRBV2 and TRBJ2-1; 9 nucleotides align to TRBD2. From germline, CDR1 is SNHLY and CDR2 FYNNEI. The trim removed 3 bases at V and 6 bases at J, leaving 6 bases unmatched. The CDR3 is 15 amino acids. The DNA for the CDR3 is TGTGCCAGCAGTGATGTAGGACTAGCGTCCAATGAGCAGTTCTTC. This translates into CASSDVGLASNEQFF.

The rearrangement links TRBV18 to TRBJ2-7; TRBD1 agrees at 7 bases. The germline CDR1 and CDR2 sequences are KGHSH and LQKENI. The junction had 7 bases not matched to a gene; V was cut back by 1 base and J by 1 base. The CDR3 is 16 residues long. DNA of the CDR3: TGTGCCAGCTCACCACAAGGGGGCTATCGTTCCTACGAGCAGTACTTC. Translation: CASSPQGGYRSYEQYF.

Only one count was recorded for this clone. This chain joins TRBV28 and TRBJ2-1; the match to TRBD2 covers 15 bases. This CDR3 has 21 amino acids. The ends lost 6 bases at V and 0 bases at J; junction bases unmatched: 15. Germline-derived CDR1 and CDR2 are MDHEN and SYDVKM. CDR3 DNA: TGTGCCAGCAGCTCCCCCCCGGGACTAGCGGGGGGAACAAGCTCCTACAATGAGCAGTTCTTC. It codes for CASSSPPGLAGGTSSYNEQFF.

Here the CDR3 DNA reads TGTGCCATCAGTCGGACAGGGAGCGATGCCGGGGAGCTGTTTTTT. This translates into CAISRTGSDAGELFF. The chain uses TRBV10-3 and TRBJ2-2, with 8 nucleotides matching TRBD1. This CDR3 comprises 15 residues. J was trimmed by 6 bases and V by 5 bases; bases with no gene match: 8. Per germline, CDR1 ENHRY and CDR2 SYGVKD.

The chain uses TRBV28 and TRBJ1-6; TRBD1 matches at 7 bases. This CDR3 contains 16 residues. The germline CDR1 and CDR2 sequences are MDHEN and SYDVKM. V was pared by 6 bases and J by 2 bases, with 7 bases of the junction left unmatched. Here the CDR3 reads CASRPTTGTYNSPLHF. The CDR3 nucleotides read TGTGCCAGCAGGCCTACGACAGGGACCTATAATTCACCCCTCCACTTT.

Only one count was recorded for this clone. The genes are TRBV6-5 and TRBJ2-7; 10 nucleotides line up with TRBD2. CDR1 and CDR2 (germline): MNHEY, SVGAGI. V was clipped by 6 bases and J by 0 bases; unmatched bases: 5. The CDR3 runs to 15 residues. CDR3 protein: CASSQLAGNSYEQYF. CDR3 sequence (DNA): TGTGCCAGCAGCCAACTAGCGGGGAACTCCTACGAGCAGTACTTC.

This chain uses TRBV7-3 with TRBJ1-1; TRBD1 might be the D (5 bases). Trimming stripped 5 bases from V and 5 bases from J, with 12 bases between. The germline V gene has CDR1 SGHTA and CDR2 FQGTGA. The CDR3 totals 13 residues. As DNA, the CDR3 is TGTGCCAGCAGCGCCGACAGAACTACTGAAGCTTTCTTT. This encodes CASSADRTTEAFF.

This chain uses TRBV10-1 with TRBJ2-3; weak D call: TRBD2 (7 bases). V was cut by 8 bases and J by 6 bases, with 12 bases left in between. The germline V gene has CDR1 WNHNN and CDR2 SYGVQD (reference sequence). This CDR3 comprises 12 residues. This CDR3 reads CASGGAGDTQYF. In DNA, the CDR3 is TGCGCCAGCGGGGGGGCAGGTGATACGCAGTATTTT.

The J gene is TRBJ1-1, the V gene TRBV11-2; TRBD1 matches at 7 bases. The germline CDR1 and CDR2 sequences are SGHAT and FQNNGV. The CDR3 has 18 residues. V was pared by 1 base and J by 5 bases, with 16 bases of the junction left unmatched. The CDR3 bases are TGTGCCAGCAGCTTAGGGACAGGTAAAGAACCTCCCGGGACTGAAGCTTTCTTT. Protein product: CASSLGTGKEPPGTEAFF.

This clone has only a few counts. This chain connects TRBV5-8 to TRBJ1-2, with D perhaps matching TRBD1 (5 bases). This CDR3 comprises 16 residues. Germline-derived CDR1 and CDR2 are SGHTS and YDEGEE. Deletions cut 1 base from V and 2 bases from J, with 15 bases between. The CDR3 bases are TGTGCCAGCAGCTTGACCCAGGGAAGTTGGAACTATGGCTACACCTTC. Translating gives CASSLTQGSWNYGYTF.

This chain connects TRBV2 to TRBJ1-2; D is possibly TRBD1 (6 bases). V was trimmed by 4 bases and J by 5 bases, leaving 11 bases between them. Germline CDR1 SNHLY, CDR2 FYNNEI. The CDR3 contains 13 residues. CDR3 residues: CASSAYRDYGYTF. The CDR3 bases are TGTGCCAGCAGTGCTTACAGGGATTATGGCTACACCTTC.

This chain links TRBV6-6 with TRBJ1-1; D might be TRBD1 (6 bases). The CDR3 spans 16 residues. Deletions cut 2 bases from V and 1 base from J, with 14 bases between. The germline V gene encodes CDR1 MNHNY and CDR2 SVGAGI (reference sequence). CDR3 nucleotides: TGTGCCAGCAGTTACGCCAGGGGCGGTCGGAACACTGAAGCTTTCTTT. This gives the protein CASSYARGGRNTEAFF.